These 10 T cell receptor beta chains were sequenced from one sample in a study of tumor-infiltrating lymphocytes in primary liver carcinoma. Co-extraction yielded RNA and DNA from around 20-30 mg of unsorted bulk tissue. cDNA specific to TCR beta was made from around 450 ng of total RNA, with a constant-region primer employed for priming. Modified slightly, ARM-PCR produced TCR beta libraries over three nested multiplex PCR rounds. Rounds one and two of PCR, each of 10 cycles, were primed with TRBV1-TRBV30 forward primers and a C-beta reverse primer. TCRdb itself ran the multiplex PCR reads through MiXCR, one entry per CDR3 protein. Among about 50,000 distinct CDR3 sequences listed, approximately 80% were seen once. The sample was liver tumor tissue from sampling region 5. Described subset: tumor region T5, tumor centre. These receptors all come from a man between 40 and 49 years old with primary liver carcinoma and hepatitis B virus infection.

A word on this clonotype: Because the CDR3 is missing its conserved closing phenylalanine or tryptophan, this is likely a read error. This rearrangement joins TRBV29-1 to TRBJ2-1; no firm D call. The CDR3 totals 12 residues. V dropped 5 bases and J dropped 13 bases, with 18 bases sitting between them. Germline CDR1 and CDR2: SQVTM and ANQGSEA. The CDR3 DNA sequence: TGCAGCGTTCGTACCGCTATGGGTGACCAGTTCTCC. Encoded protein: CSVRTAMGDQFS.

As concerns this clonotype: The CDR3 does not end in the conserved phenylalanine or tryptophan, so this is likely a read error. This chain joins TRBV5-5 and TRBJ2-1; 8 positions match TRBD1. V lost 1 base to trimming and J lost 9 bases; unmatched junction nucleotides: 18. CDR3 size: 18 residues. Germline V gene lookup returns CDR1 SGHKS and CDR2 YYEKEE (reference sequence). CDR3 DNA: TGTGCCAGCAGCTTGTACGTGTCGGTAGGACAGGGTAGCAGTGAGCAGTTCATC. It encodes CASSLYVSVGQGSSEQFI.

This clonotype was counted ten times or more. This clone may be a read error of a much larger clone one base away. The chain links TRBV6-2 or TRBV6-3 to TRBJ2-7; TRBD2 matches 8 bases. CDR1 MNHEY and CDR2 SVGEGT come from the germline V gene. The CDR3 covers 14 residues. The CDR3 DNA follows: TGTGCCAGCAGTTACTCGACTAGCGCCTACGGGCAGTACTTC. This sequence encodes CASSYSTSAYGQYF.

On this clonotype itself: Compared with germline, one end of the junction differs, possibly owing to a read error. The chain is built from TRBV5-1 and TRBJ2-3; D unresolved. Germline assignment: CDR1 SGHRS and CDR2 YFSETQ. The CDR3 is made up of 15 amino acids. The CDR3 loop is CASNLAGASTDTQYF. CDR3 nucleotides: TGCGCCAGCAACTTGGCCGGCGCCAGCACAGATACGCAGTATTTT.

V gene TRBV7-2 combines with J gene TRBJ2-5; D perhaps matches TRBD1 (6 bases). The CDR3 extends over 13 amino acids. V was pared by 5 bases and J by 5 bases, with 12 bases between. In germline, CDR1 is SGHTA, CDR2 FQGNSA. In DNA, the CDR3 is TGTGCCAGCAGCCCCTACAGGGAGGAGACCCAGTACTTC. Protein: CASSPYREETQYF.

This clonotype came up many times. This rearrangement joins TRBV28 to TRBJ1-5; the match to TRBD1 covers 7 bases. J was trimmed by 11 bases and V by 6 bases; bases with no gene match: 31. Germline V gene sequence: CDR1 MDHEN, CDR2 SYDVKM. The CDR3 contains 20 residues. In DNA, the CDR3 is TGTGCCAGCAGAGAAGACAGGGCCGCCCATAGCCTCACCTCCAAGTGGACCCAGCATTTT. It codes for CASREDRAAHSLTSKWTQHF.

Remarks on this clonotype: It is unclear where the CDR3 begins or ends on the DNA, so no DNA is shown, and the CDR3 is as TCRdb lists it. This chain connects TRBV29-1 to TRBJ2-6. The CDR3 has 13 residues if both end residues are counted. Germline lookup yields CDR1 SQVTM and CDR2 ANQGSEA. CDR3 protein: CSFVGSGANVLSF.

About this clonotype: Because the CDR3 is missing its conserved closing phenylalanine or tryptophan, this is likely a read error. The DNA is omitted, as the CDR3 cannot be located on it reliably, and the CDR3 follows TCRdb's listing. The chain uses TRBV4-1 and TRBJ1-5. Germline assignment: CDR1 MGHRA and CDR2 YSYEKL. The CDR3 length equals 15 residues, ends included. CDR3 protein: CASSPVEGSNQPQQS.

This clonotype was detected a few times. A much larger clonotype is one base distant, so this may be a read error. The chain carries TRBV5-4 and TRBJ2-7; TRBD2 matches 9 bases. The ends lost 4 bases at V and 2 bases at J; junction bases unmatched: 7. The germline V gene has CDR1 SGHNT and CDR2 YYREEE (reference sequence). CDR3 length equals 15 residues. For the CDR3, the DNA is TGTGCCAGCAGCCCTACTAGCGGGCTTACCTACGAGCAGTACTTC. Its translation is CASSPTSGLTYEQYF. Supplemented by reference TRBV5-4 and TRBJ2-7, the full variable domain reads ETGVTQSPTHLIKTRGQQVTLRCSSQSGHNTVSWYQQALGQGPQFIFQYYREEENGRGNFPPRFSGLQFPNYSSELNVNALELDDSALYLCASSPTSGLTYEQYFGPGTRLTVT.

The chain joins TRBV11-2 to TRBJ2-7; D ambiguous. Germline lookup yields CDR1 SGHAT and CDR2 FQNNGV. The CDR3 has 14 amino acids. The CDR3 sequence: CVSSLAQVDHEQYF. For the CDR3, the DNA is TGTGTCAGTAGCTTAGCTCAGGTCGACCACGAGCAGTACTTC. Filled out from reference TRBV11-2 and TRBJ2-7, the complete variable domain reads EAGVAQSPRYKIIEKRQSVAFWCNPISGHATLYWYQQILGQGPKLLIQFQNNGVVDDSQLPKDRFSAERLKGVDSTLKIQPAKLEDSAVYLCVSSLAQVDHEQYFGPGTRLTVT.